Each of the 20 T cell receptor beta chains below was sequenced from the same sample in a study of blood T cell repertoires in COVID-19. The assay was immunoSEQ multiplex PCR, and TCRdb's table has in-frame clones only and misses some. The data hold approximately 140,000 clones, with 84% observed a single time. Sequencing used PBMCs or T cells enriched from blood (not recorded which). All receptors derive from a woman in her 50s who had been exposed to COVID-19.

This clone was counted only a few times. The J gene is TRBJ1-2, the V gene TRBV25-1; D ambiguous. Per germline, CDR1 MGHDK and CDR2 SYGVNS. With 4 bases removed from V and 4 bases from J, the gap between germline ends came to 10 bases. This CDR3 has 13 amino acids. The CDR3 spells CASSVSGSYGYTF. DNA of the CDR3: TGTGCCAGCAGTGTTTCAGGTAGCTATGGCTACACCTTC.

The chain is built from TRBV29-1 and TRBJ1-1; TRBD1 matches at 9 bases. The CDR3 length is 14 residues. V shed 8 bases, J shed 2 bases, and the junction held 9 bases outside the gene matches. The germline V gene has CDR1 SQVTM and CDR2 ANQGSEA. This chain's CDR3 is CSSGQGRGNTEAFF. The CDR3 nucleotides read TGCAGCTCGGGACAGGGACGAGGAAACACTGAAGCTTTCTTT. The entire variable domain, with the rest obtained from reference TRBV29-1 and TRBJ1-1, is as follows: SAVISQKPSRDICQRGTSLTIQCQVDSQVTMMFWYRQQPGQSLTLIATANQGSEATYESGFVIDKFPISRPNLTFSTLTVSNMSPEDSSIYLCSSGQGRGNTEAFFGQGTRLTVV.

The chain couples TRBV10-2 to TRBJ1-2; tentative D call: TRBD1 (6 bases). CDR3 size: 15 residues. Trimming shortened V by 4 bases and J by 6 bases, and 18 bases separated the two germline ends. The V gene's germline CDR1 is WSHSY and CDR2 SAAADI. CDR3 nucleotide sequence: TGCGCCAGCAGTGCCGGCCAGGGGAGAGGTAATGGCTACACCTTC. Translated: CASSAGQGRGNGYTF.

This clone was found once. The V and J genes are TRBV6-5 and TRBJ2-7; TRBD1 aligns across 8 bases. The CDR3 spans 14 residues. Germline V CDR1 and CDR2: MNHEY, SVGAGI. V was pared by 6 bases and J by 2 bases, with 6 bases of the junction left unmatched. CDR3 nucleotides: TGTGCCAGCAGGATGGACAGGGTAACCTACGAGCAGTACTTC. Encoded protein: CASRMDRVTYEQYF.

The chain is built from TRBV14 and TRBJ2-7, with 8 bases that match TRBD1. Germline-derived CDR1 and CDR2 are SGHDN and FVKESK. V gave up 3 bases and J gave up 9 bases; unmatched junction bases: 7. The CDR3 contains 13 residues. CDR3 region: CASSHAGGPRQYF. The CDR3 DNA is TGTGCCAGCAGCCATGCAGGGGGCCCCCGGCAGTACTTC.

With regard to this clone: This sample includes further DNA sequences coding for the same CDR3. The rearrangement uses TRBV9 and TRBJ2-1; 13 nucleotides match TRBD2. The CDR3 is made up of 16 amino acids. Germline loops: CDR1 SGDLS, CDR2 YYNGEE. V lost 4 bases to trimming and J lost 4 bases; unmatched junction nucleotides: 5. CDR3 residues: CASSPGLAGAYNEQFF. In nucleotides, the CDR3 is TGTGCCAGCAGCCCTGGACTAGCGGGAGCATACAATGAGCAGTTCTTC.

The CDR3: CASSEVTGGEQYF. Written as DNA, the CDR3 is TGTGCCAGCAGTGAAGTTACAGGGGGCGAGCAGTACTTC. This chain connects TRBV2 to TRBJ2-7; TRBD1 agrees at 8 bases. The germline V gene encodes CDR1 SNHLY and CDR2 FYNNEI. This CDR3 spans 13 amino acids. V gave up 1 base and J gave up 6 bases; unmatched junction bases: 2.

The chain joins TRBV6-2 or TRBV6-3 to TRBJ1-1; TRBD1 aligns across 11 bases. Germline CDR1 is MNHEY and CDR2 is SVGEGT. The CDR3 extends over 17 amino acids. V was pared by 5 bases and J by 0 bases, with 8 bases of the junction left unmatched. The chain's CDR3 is CASSNSGTGGMNTEAFF. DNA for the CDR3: TGTGCCAGCAGTAATTCGGGGACAGGGGGGATGAACACTGAAGCTTTCTTT.

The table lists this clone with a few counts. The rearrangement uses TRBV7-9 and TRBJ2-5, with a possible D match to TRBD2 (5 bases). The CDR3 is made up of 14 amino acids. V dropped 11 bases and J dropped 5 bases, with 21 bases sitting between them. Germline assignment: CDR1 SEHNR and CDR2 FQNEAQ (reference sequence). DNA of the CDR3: TGTGCCGCCCGACGGGGAGCGTCAATGGAGACCCAGTACTTC. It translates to CAARRGASMETQYF.

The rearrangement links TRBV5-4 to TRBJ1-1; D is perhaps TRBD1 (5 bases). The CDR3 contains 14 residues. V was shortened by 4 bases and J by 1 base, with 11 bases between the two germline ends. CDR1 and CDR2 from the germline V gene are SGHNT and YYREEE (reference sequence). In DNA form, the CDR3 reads TGTGCCAGCAGCCGCAGGGAGGGGAACACTGAAGCTTTCTTT. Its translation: CASSRREGNTEAFF.

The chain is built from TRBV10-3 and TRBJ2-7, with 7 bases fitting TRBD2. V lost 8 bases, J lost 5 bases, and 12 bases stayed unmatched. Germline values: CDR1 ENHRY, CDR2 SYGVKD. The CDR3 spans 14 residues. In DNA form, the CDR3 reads TGTGCCATCTCGGATAAGAGGGAGGGCCACGAGCAGTACTTC. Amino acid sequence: CAISDKREGHEQYF.

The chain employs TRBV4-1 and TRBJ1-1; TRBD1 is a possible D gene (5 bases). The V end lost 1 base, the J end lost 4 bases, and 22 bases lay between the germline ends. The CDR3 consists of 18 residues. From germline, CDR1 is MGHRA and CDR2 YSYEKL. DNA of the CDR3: TGCGCCAGCAGCCAAGGACAGCAAACACTCCGGGTCGGCACTGAAGCTTTCTTT. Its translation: CASSQGQQTLRVGTEAFF.

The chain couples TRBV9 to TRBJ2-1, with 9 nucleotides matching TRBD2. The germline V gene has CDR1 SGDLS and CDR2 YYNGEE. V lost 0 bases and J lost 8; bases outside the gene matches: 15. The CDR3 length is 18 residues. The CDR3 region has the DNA TGTGCCAGCAGCGTAGAAATTTGGCGGGGGGGCGTCGTCGATGAGCAGTTCTTC. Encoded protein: CASSVEIWRGGVVDEQFF.

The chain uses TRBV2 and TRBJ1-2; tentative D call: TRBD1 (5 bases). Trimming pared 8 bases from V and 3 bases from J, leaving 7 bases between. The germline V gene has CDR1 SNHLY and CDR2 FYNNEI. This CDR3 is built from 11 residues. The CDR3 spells CASQGHYGYTF. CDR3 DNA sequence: TGTGCCAGCCAGGGCCACTATGGCTACACCTTC.

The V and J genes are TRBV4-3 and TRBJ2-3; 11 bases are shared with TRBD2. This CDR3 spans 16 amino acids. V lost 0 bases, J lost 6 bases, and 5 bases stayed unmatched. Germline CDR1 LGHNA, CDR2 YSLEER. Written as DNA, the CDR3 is TGCGCCAGCAGCCAAGAGGCTAGCGGGAGGCCGGATACGCAGTATTTT. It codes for CASSQEASGRPDTQYF.

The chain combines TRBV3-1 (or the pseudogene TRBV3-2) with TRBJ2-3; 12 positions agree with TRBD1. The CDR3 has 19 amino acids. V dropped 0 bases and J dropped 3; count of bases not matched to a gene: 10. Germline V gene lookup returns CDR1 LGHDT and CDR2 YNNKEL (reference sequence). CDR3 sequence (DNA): TGTGCCAGCAGCCAAGAGGGTTTGTCGGGACAGGGGGCTACAGATACGCAGTATTTT. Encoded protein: CASSQEGLSGQGATDTQYF.

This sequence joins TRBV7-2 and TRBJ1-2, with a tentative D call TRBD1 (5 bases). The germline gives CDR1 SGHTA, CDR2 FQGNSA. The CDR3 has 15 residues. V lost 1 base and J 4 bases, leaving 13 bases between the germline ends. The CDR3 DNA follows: TGTGCCAGCAGCTTAGGGCCGGGGGTGCTCTATGGCTACACCTTC. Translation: CASSLGPGVLYGYTF.

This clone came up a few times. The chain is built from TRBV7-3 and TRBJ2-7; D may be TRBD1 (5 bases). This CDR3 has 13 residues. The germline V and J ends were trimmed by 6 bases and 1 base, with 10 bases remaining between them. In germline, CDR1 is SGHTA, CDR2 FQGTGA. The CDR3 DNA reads TGTGCCAGCAGAAGCGACAGTTCCTACGAGCAGTACTTC. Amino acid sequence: CASRSDSSYEQYF. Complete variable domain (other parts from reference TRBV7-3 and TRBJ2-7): GAGVSQTPSNKVTEKGKYVELRCDPISGHTALYWYRQSLGQGPEFLIYFQGTGAADDSGLPNDRFFAVRPEGSVSTLKIQRTERGDSAVYLCASRSDSSYEQYFGPGTRLTVT.

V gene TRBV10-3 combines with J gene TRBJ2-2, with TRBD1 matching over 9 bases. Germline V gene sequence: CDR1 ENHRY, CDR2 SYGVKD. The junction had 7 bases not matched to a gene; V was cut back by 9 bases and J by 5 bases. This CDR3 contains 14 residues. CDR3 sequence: CAIGTGKSTGELFF. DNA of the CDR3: TGTGCCATTGGGACAGGGAAGTCAACCGGGGAGCTGTTTTTT.

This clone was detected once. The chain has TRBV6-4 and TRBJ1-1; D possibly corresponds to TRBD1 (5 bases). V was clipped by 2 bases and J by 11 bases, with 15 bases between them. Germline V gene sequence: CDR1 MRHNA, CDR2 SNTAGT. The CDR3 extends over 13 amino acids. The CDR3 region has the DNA TGTGCCAGCAGTGACGGGCAGGGCCTGAGGGCTTTCTTT. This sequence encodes CASSDGQGLRAFF.